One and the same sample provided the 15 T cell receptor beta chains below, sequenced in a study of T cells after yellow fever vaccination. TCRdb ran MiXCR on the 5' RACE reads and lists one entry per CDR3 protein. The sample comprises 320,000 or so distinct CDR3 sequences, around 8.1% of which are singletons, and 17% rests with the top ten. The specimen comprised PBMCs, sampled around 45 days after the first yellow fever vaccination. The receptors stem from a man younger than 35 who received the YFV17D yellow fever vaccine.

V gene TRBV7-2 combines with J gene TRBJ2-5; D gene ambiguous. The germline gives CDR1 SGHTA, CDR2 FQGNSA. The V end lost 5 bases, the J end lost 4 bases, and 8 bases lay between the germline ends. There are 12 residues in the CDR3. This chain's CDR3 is CASSPPSETQYF. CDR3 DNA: TGTGCCAGCAGCCCGCCGTCAGAGACCCAGTACTTC.

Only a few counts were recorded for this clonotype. CDR3 residues: CATSEDPDREEETQYF. CDR3 DNA sequence: TGTGCCACCAGTGAGGACCCCGACAGGGAGGAAGAGACCCAGTACTTC. This chain links TRBV24-1 with TRBJ2-5; perhaps TRBD1 as D (7 bases). Germline CDR1 KGHDR, CDR2 SFDVKD. V was clipped by 4 bases and J by 3 bases, with 17 bases between them. The CDR3 is made up of 16 amino acids.

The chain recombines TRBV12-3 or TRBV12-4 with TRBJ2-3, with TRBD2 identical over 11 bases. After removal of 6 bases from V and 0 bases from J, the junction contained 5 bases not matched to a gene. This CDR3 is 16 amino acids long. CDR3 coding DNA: TGTGCCAGCAGCCCGACTAGCGGGATTAGCACAGATACGCAGTATTTT. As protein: CASSPTSGISTDTQYF.

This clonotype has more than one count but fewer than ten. This chain's CDR3 is CASRQGLSNQPQHF. For the CDR3, the DNA is TGTGCCAGCAGACAGGGGTTAAGCAATCAGCCCCAGCATTTT. V is TRBV6-2 or TRBV6-3 and J is TRBJ1-5; TRBD1 matches 7 bases. CDR3 length: 14 amino acids. The V and J ends lost 6 bases and 1 base, in that order; junction bases with no gene match: 3. Germline-derived CDR1 and CDR2 are MNHEY and SVGEGT.

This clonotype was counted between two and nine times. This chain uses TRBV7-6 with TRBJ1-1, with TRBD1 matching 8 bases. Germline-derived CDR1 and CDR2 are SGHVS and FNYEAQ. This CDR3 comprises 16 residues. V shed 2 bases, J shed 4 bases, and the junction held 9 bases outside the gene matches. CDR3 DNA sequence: TGTGCCAGCAGCTTATACGGGGACAGGTCGATCACTGAAGCTTTCTTT. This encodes CASSLYGDRSITEAFF.

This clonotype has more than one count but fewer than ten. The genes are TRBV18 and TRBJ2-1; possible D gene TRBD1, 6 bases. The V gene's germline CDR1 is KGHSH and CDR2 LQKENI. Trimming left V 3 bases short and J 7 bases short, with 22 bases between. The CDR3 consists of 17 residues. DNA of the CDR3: TGTGCCAGCTCACCGAGGGGCCAAGGGGGATCGGGGAATGAGCAGTTCTTC. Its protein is CASSPRGQGGSGNEQFF.

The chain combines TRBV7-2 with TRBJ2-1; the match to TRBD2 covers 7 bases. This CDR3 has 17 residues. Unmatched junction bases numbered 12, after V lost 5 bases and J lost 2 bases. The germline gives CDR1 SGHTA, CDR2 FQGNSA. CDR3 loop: CASSIRLAGTTYNEQFF. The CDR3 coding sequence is TGTGCCAGCAGCATACGACTAGCTGGGACGACCTACAATGAGCAGTTCTTC.

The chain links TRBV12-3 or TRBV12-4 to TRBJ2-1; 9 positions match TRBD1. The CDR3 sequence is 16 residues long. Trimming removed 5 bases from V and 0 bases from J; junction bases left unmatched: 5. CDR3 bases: TGTGCCAGCAGTCGGGGACAGGGATTCTCCTACAATGAGCAGTTCTTC. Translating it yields CASSRGQGFSYNEQFF.

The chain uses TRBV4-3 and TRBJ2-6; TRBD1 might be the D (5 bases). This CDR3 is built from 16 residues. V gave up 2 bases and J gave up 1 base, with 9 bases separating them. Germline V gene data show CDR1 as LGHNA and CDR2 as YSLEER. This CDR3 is CASSQQRGSGANVLTF. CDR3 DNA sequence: TGCGCCAGCAGCCAACAAAGGGGATCTGGGGCCAACGTCCTGACTTTC.

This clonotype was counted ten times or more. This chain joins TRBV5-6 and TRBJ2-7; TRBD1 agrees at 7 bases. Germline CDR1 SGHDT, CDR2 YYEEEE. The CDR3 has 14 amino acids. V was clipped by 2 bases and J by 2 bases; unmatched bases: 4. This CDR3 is CASSLRDSPYEQYV. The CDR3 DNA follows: TGTGCCAGCAGCTTACGGGACAGCCCCTACGAGCAGTACGTC.

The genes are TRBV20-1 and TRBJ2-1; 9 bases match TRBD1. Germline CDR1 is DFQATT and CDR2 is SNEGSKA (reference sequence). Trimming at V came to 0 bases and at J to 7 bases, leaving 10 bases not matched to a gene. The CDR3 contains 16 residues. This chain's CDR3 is CSARDRRTGVGNEQFF. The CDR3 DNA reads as TGCAGTGCTAGAGATAGGAGGACAGGGGTTGGTAATGAGCAGTTCTTC.

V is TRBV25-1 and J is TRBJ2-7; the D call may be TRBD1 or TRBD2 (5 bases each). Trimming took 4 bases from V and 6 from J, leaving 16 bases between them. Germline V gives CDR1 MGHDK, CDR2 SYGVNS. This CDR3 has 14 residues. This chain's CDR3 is CASSGDAVPSEQYV. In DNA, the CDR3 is TGTGCCAGCAGTGGGGACGCGGTACCCTCCGAGCAGTACGTC.

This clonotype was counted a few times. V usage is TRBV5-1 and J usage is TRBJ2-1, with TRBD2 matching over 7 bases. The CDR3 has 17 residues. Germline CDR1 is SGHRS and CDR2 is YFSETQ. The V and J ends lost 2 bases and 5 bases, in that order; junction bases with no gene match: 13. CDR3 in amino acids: CASSFSAGEAFNNEQFF. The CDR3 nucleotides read TGCGCCAGCAGCTTTTCCGCGGGGGAGGCTTTTAACAATGAGCAGTTCTTC.

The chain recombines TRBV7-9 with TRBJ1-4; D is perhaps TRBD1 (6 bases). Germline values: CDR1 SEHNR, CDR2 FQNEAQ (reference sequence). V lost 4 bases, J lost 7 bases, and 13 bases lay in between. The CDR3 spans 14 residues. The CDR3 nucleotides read TGTGCCAGCAGCTCCTGGACAGTCGCTGAAAAACTGTTTTTT. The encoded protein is CASSSWTVAEKLFF.

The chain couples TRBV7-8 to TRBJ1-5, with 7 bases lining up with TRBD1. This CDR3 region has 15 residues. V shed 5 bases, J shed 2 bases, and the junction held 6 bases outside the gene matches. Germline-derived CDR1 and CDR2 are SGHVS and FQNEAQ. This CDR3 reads CASSNDRVGNQPQHF. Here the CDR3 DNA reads TGTGCCAGCAGCAATGACAGGGTGGGCAATCAGCCCCAGCATTTT.